These 16 T cell receptor beta chains came from one sample sequenced in a study of neurological immune-mediated disorders. TCRdb ran MiXCR on the 5' RACE reads and lists one entry per CDR3 protein. The table shows 39,000 or so distinct CDR3 sequences, with 2% to 3% occurring only once. The sample comprised PBMCs. Receptor source: a man aged 25-45 years with multiple sclerosis.

At least ten counts were recorded for this clonotype. This chain uses TRBV7-2 with TRBJ2-5; weak D call: TRBD1 (5 bases). The V gene lost 7 bases and the J gene lost 1 base, with 13 bases spanning the gap. The CDR3 contains 14 residues. CDR1 is SGHTA, CDR2 FQGNSA, per germline. CDR3 DNA: TGTGCCAGCATGGCTGACAGAGTCCAAGAGACCCAGTACTTC. Protein product: CASMADRVQETQYF. Drawing the rest from reference TRBV7-2 and TRBJ2-5, the complete variable domain is GAGVSQSPSNKVTEKGKDVELRCDPISGHTALYWYRQSLGQGLEFLIYFQGNSAPDKSGLPSDRFSAERTGGSVSTLTIQRTQQEDSAVYLCASMADRVQETQYFGPGTRLLVL.

This clonotype was recorded at least ten times. The rearrangement uses TRBV20-1 and TRBJ2-7, with 12 bases aligning to TRBD2. CDR1 is DFQATT, CDR2 SNEGSKA, per germline (reference sequence). The CDR3 extends over 15 amino acids. After removal of 3 bases from V and 3 bases from J, the junction contained 6 bases not matched to a gene. The CDR3 DNA reads as TGCAGTGCTAGCCCGACTAGCGGGAGTATCTACGAGCAGTACTTC. Translation: CSASPTSGSIYEQYF.

This clonotype appeared many times. In DNA form, the CDR3 reads TGCAGCGTCCGCCTGATCAACCCGGGGGGGCCAGAGCAGTACTTC. Translation: CSVRLINPGGPEQYF. The chain carries TRBV29-1 and TRBJ2-7; TRBD2 aligns across 8 bases. Germline loops: CDR1 SQVTM, CDR2 ANQGSEA. CDR3 size: 15 residues. With V trimmed by 6 bases and J by 7 bases, 17 bases remained unmatched.

This clonotype came up many times. This sequence joins TRBV5-1 and TRBJ1-1, with 7 nucleotides matching TRBD1. V was pared by 4 bases and J by 6 bases, with 9 bases of the junction left unmatched. This CDR3 comprises 14 residues. CDR1 and CDR2 from the germline V gene are SGHRS and YFSETQ. The CDR3 sequence is CASSGGGQVPEAFF. The CDR3 region has the DNA TGCGCCAGCAGCGGGGGCGGACAGGTACCTGAAGCTTTCTTT.

This chain uses TRBV7-9 with TRBJ2-7; 7 nucleotides align to TRBD2. Germline-derived CDR1 and CDR2 are SEHNR and FQNEAQ (reference sequence). The length of the CDR3 is 17 residues. V was pared by 5 bases and J by 0 bases, with 13 bases of the junction left unmatched. The CDR3 reads CASSPRGGREISYEQYF. In DNA form, the CDR3 reads TGTGCCAGCAGCCCCCGCGGTGGGCGGGAGATCTCCTACGAGCAGTACTTC.

In its sample, this clonotype was seen many times. V is TRBV4-1 and J is TRBJ2-7; maybe TRBD1 (6 bases). Per germline, CDR1 MGHRA and CDR2 YSYEKL. Trimming took off 0 bases at V and 2 bases at J, with 14 bases between the two ends. The CDR3 spans 16 residues. The CDR3 spells CASSQDPRDTAYEQYF. The CDR3 nucleotides are TGCGCCAGCAGCCAAGATCCCAGGGACACCGCCTACGAGCAGTACTTC.

This clonotype was counted at least ten times. The CDR3 loop is CASSYFRDSYEQYF. As DNA, the CDR3 is TGTGCCAGCAGCTACTTCAGGGACTCCTACGAGCAGTACTTC. The chain links TRBV27 to TRBJ2-7; D may be TRBD1 (5 bases). The CDR3 is 14 amino acids. Germline V lookup: CDR1 MNHEY, CDR2 SMNVEV (reference sequence). V lost 6 bases to trimming and J lost 0 bases, with 12 bases between them.

In its sample, this clonotype was seen many times. The CDR3 sequence is CSARAFNGTPSYEQYF. The CDR3 region has the DNA TGCAGTGCTAGAGCCTTCAACGGGACTCCTTCCTACGAGCAGTACTTC. V gene TRBV20-1 combines with J gene TRBJ2-7; a weak D match, TRBD2 (6 bases). Germline lookup yields CDR1 DFQATT and CDR2 SNEGSKA (reference sequence). The CDR3 is made up of 16 amino acids. V lost 1 base and J 1 base, leaving 17 bases between the germline ends.

This clonotype was recorded many times. V usage is TRBV20-1 and J usage is TRBJ2-3, with TRBD2 identical over 8 bases. Germline values: CDR1 DFQATT, CDR2 SNEGSKA (reference sequence). Germline trimming cut 5 bases from V and 6 bases from J; bases unmatched to any gene: 10. The CDR3 length is 14 residues. The DNA for the CDR3 is TGCAGTGCTTCGCGGAGCGGGAGAGTCGATACGCAGTATTTT. This gives the protein CSASRSGRVDTQYF.

This clonotype has ten or more counts. The chain is built from TRBV20-1 and TRBJ2-3; 12 bases match TRBD1. V gave up 0 bases and J gave up 6 bases; unmatched junction bases: 4. Germline V gene data show CDR1 as DFQATT and CDR2 as SNEGSKA (reference sequence). The CDR3 consists of 15 residues. CDR3 amino acids: CSARDGTGGADTQYF. The CDR3 DNA reads TGCAGTGCTAGAGATGGGACAGGGGGCGCCGATACGCAGTATTTT.

This chain connects TRBV6-1 to TRBJ2-7; unclear D gene. CDR3 size: 12 residues. The germline V gene encodes CDR1 MNHNS and CDR2 SASEGT. Trimming pared 7 bases from V and 2 bases from J, leaving 9 bases between. The CDR3 here is CASNRATYEQYF. In nucleotides, the CDR3 is TGTGCCAGCAACCGGGCCACCTACGAGCAGTACTTC.

This clonotype was counted many times. V gene TRBV12-3 or TRBV12-4 combines with J gene TRBJ2-1; TRBD2 matches at 12 bases. The CDR3 sequence is 15 residues long. Trimming removed 2 bases from V and 9 bases from J; junction bases left unmatched: 5. The CDR3 bases are TGTGCCAGCAGTTTATCTAGCGGGGGGGCGGGTGAGCAGTTCTTC. This translates into CASSLSSGGAGEQFF.

This clonotype was recorded many times. The V and J genes are TRBV27 and TRBJ1-1; a weak D match, TRBD1 (6 bases). The CDR3 consists of 13 residues. Trimming removed 6 bases from V and 4 bases from J, with 12 bases in between. In germline, CDR1 is MNHEY, CDR2 SMNVEV (reference sequence). CDR3 region: CASSLQGGTEAFF. The DNA of the CDR3 is TGTGCCAGCAGCTTACAGGGCGGCACTGAAGCTTTCTTT.

This clonotype was seen at least ten times. The chain uses TRBV20-1 and TRBJ1-6; D not certain. CDR1 and CDR2 from the germline V gene are DFQATT and SNEGSKA (reference sequence). The CDR3 runs 13 residues. V lost 1 base and J 7 bases, leaving 8 bases between the germline ends. The chain's CDR3 is CSARAGWNSPLHF. The DNA for the CDR3 is TGCAGTGCTAGAGCCGGGTGGAATTCACCCCTCCACTTT.

In its sample, this clonotype was seen many times. V usage is TRBV6-1 and J usage is TRBJ1-5; D possibly corresponds to TRBD1 (6 bases). V lost 4 bases and J lost 1, with 14 bases in between. From germline, CDR1 is MNHNS and CDR2 SASEGT. The CDR3 length is 16 residues. The CDR3 DNA sequence: TGTGCCAGCAGTGTAATAATGGACAGAAGCAATCAGCCCCAGCATTTT. Its protein product is CASSVIMDRSNQPQHF.

This clonotype was recorded many times. This rearrangement joins TRBV4-1 to TRBJ2-3; TRBD1 matches at 8 bases. After removal of 1 base from V and 11 bases from J, the junction contained 11 bases not matched to a gene. The CDR3 contains 15 residues. Germline CDR1 is MGHRA and CDR2 is YSYEKL. The CDR3 sequence: CASSQGGTGPLQQYF. The CDR3 DNA reads as TGCGCCAGCAGCCAAGGAGGGACAGGACCCTTACAGCAGTATTTT.